This T cell receptor (beta chain) was profiled in a study of cytomegalovirus exposure and HLA in healthy donors. CDR1 and CDR2 from the germline V gene are SGHRS and YFSETQ. The CDR3 runs 16 residues. Between the trimmed V and J ends, which lost 5 bases and 0 bases, there was a span of 14 bases. Use of 60 Vbeta and 13 Jbeta primers characterized the PCR. Only in-frame clones appear in the TCRdb table, and some are missing; sequencing was by immunoSEQ multiplex PCR. This sample's table has 130,000 to 150,000 clones. The sequence was obtained from a man aged 35 to 55 in good health and CMV-seronegative. The chain recombines TRBV5-1 with TRBJ1-4, with D hard to call. The source material was PBMCs. The CDR3 coding sequence is TGCGCCAGCAGTCTCCCATCAGGCTCAACTAATGAAAAACTGTTTTTT. Amino acids: CASSLPSGSTNEKLFF. The complete variable domain, with remaining parts taken from reference TRBV5-1 and TRBJ1-4, reads KAGVTQTPRYLIKTRGQQVTLSCSPISGHRSVSWYQQTPGQGLQFLFEYFSETQRNKGNFPGRFSGRQFSNSRSEMNVSTLELGDSALYLCASSLPSGSTNEKLFFGSGTQLSVL.